The source of this TCR beta chain is a study of OX40 agonist ivuxolimab in advanced cancers. Study findings and constraints: There was clonal expansion of CD4+ and CD8+ blood T cells by week 6 at 0.1 to 3.0 mg/kg.

Some clones are missing from TCRdb's copy, which holds only in-frame ones; the method was immunoSEQ multiplex PCR. The table records 5,000 to 6,500 clones, roughly 70% of them present only once. On this clone: Its antigen is not known.

The material was CD4+ or CD8+ T cells sorted from blood, obtained in a trial of the OX40 agonist ivuxolimab. The sequence derives from an adult with an advanced solid tumor such as melanoma, head and neck, liver or kidney cancer.

CDR3 in amino acids: CASSIRQSRTSYNEQFF. The DNA for the CDR3 is TGTGCCAGTAGTATAAGACAGAGCCGTACCTCCTACAATGAGCAGTTCTTC. The chain couples TRBV19 to TRBJ2-1; D may be TRBD1 (5 bases). The CDR3 runs to 17 residues. Germline lookup yields CDR1 LNHDA and CDR2 SQIVND (reference sequence). V lost 2 bases and J lost 0, with 14 bases in between.